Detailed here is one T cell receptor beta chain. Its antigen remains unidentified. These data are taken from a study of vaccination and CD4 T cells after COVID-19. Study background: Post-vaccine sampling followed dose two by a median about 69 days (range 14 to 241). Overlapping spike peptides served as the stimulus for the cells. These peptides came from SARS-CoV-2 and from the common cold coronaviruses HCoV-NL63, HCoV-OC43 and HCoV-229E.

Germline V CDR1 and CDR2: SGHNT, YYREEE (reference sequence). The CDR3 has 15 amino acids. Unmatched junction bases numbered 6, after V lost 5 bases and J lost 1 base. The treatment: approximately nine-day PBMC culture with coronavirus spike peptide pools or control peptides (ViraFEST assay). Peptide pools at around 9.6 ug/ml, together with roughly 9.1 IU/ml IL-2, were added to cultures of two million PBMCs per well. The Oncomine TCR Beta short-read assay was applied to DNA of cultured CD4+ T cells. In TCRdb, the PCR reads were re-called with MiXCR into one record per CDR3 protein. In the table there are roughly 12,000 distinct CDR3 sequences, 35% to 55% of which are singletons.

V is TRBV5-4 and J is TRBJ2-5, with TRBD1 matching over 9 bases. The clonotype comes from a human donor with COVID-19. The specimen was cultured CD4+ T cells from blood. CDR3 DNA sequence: TGTGCCAGCAGGCCACAGGGGGCCAGCCAAGAGACCCAGTACTTC. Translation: CASRPQGASQETQYF.